This record concerns one T cell receptor (beta chain) sequence. This table comes from immunoSEQ multiplex PCR, and its TCRdb copy is limited to in-frame clones, with some not included. The table has roughly 40,000 clones, 75% to 95% seen once. This entry is derived from a study of T cell changes during pregnancy in multiple sclerosis. Germline loops: CDR1 MNHNS, CDR2 SASEGT. There are 14 residues in the CDR3. After removal of 4 bases from V and 1 base from J, the junction contained 3 bases not matched to a gene. Sequencing used CD4+ T cells from peripheral blood mononuclear cells, obtained in the third trimester of pregnancy. The genes are TRBV6-1 and TRBJ1-1; 7 nucleotides line up with TRBD1. This clonotype was sampled from a female donor with multiple sclerosis, enrolled in a pregnancy study. CDR3 DNA sequence: TGTGCCAGCAGTGCGGGGACAGCGAACACTGAAGCTTTCTTT. As protein: CASSAGTANTEAFF.